The 6 T cell receptor beta chains in this list originate from one sample, sequenced in a study of T-cell memory formation after mild COVID-19. TCRdb recomputed calls from the 5' RACE reads with MiXCR, one row per CDR3 protein. Here the sample spans around 440,000 distinct CDR3 sequences, roughly 20% being singletons. Input material: PBMCs or a T cell subset sorted from them (not recorded which). Receptors were obtained from an adult woman who had mild COVID-19 (a few samples of this study predate the infection). Cell type and time point are not known.

This clonotype was found a few times. V is TRBV4-1 and J is TRBJ2-7; TRBD2 might be the D (6 bases). Trimming stripped 4 bases from V and 3 bases from J, with 7 bases between. This CDR3 has 12 amino acids. Germline assignment: CDR1 MGHRA and CDR2 YSYEKL. CDR3 sequence: CASSRGIYEQYF. CDR3 bases: TGCGCCAGCAGCCGCGGGATCTACGAGCAGTACTTC.

This clonotype was observed a few times. The chain is built from TRBV6-2 or TRBV6-3 and TRBJ2-7; 7 positions match TRBD1. V lost 7 bases, J lost 3 bases, and 12 bases stayed unmatched. The germline V gene encodes CDR1 MNHEY and CDR2 SVGEGT. This CDR3 contains 15 residues. The CDR3 sequence is CASILRRDSHYEQYF. CDR3 DNA sequence: TGTGCCAGCATCCTACGTCGGGACAGCCACTACGAGCAGTACTTC.

This clonotype was found a few times. V is TRBV5-1 and J is TRBJ2-2; D possibly corresponds to TRBD2 (6 bases). This CDR3 has 19 residues. Germline CDR1 is SGHRS and CDR2 is YFSETQ. V was clipped by 4 bases and J by 0 bases, with 22 bases between them. The CDR3 region is CASSPLRSSVFANTGELFF. CDR3 nucleotide sequence: TGCGCCAGCAGCCCGCTGAGGTCTAGCGTTTTTGCGAACACCGGGGAGCTGTTTTTT.

The chain joins TRBV11-2 to TRBJ2-1; 7 bases align to TRBD1. Germline assignment: CDR1 SGHAT and CDR2 FQNNGV. With V trimmed by 5 bases and J by 4 bases, 11 bases remained unmatched. The CDR3 spans 16 residues. CDR3 bases: TGTGCCAGCAGCCTTGGACAGGCGCTAACTTACAATGAGCAGTTCTTC. Amino acids: CASSLGQALTYNEQFF.

This clonotype was seen once. The chain carries TRBV18 and TRBJ1-2; TRBD1 matches at 8 bases. The ends lost 5 bases at V and 4 bases at J; junction bases unmatched: 6. Germline CDR1 and CDR2: KGHSH and LQKENI. CDR3 length: 14 residues. The CDR3 region has the DNA TGTGCCAGCTCAACCGGGACAGGTCCCTATGGCTACACCTTC. This translates into CASSTGTGPYGYTF.

CDR3 amino acids: CASSLGFWTSGYEQYF. The DNA of the CDR3 is TGTGCCAGCAGCTTGGGGTTTTGGACTAGCGGCTACGAGCAGTACTTC. V usage is TRBV5-8 and J usage is TRBJ2-7, with 10 bases that match TRBD2. CDR1 and CDR2 (germline): SGHTS, YDEGEE. The CDR3 runs to 16 residues. The trim removed 0 bases at V and 3 bases at J, leaving 6 bases unmatched.